These 24 T cell receptor beta chains share one sample of origin, sequenced in a study of molecular identifiers for immune sequencing clone quantification. TCRdb passed the PCR reads through MiXCR, listing each CDR3 protein once. Here the sample spans 300,000 to 400,000 distinct CDR3 sequences, roughly a fifth being singletons. Specimen: naive CD8+ T cells from blood, with Jurkat cell RNA spiked in. Subset here: FACS-sorted CD8+CD4-CCR7+CD45RA+ naive T cells. Source of these receptors: a human donor in good health. Some libraries in this study had Jurkat cell RNA spiked in.

At least ten counts were recorded for this clonotype. The V and J genes are TRBV4-3 and TRBJ2-3, with D maybe TRBD2 (5 bases). Trimming left V 0 bases short and J 2 bases short, with 12 bases between. This CDR3 has 16 amino acids. The V gene's germline CDR1 is LGHNA and CDR2 YSLEER. Here the CDR3 DNA reads TGCGCCAGCAGCCAAGATCAACCTAGCCCCACAGATACGCAGTATTTT. The encoded protein is CASSQDQPSPTDTQYF.

The chain combines TRBV15 with TRBJ2-7, with D unresolved. V gave up 0 bases and J gave up 5 bases, with 14 bases separating them. Germline CDR1 and CDR2: LNHNV and YYDKDF (reference sequence). CDR3 length: 15 amino acids. CDR3 nucleotide sequence: TGTGCCACCAGCAGAGATGGCAGGTACGGTGACGAGCAGTACTTC. This sequence encodes CATSRDGRYGDEQYF.

This clonotype came up many times. The chain carries TRBV10-2 and TRBJ1-1, with TRBD1 identical over 7 bases. CDR3 length: 14 amino acids. V trimming: 8 bases; J trimming: 4 bases; junction bases outside the gene matches: 10. Germline-derived CDR1 and CDR2 are WSHSY and SAAADI. CDR3 amino acids: CASGGTGESTEAFF. CDR3 DNA: TGCGCCAGCGGGGGAACAGGGGAGAGCACTGAAGCTTTCTTT.

Ten or more counts support this clonotype. The genes are TRBV7-9 and TRBJ1-1, with D perhaps TRBD1 (5 bases). The germline V gene has CDR1 SEHNR and CDR2 FQNEAQ (reference sequence). The V and J ends lost 7 bases and 0 bases respectively, with 15 bases between them. This CDR3 is built from 15 residues. The CDR3 nucleotides read TGTGCCAGCAAGGTAGACAGCTTGATGAACACTGAAGCTTTCTTT. Its translation is CASKVDSLMNTEAFF.

This clonotype was detected a few times. V usage is TRBV10-3 and J usage is TRBJ2-3; TRBD2 aligns across 8 bases. The trim removed 2 bases at V and 13 bases at J, leaving 5 bases unmatched. The CDR3 totals 12 residues. Germline V lookup: CDR1 ENHRY, CDR2 SYGVKD. CDR3 residues: CAISEPGLGKYF. CDR3 sequence (DNA): TGTGCCATCAGTGAGCCGGGACTAGGGAAGTATTTT.

In regard to this clonotype: This may come from a read error, since a much larger clone is one base off. The V and J genes are TRBV4-1 and TRBJ1-5; D gene ambiguous. Trimming pared 0 bases from V and 9 bases from J, leaving 15 bases between. Germline loops: CDR1 MGHRA, CDR2 YSYEKL. The CDR3 has 15 residues. The CDR3 bases are TGCGCCAGCAGCCAAGATAGGAACTCCCGGGGGCCCCAGCATTTT. Translated, it gives CASSQDRNSRGPQHF.

The chain employs TRBV5-6 and TRBJ2-7; 10 bases map to TRBD1. Germline V gene data show CDR1 as SGHDT and CDR2 as YYEEEE. This CDR3 is 16 amino acids long. J lost 6 bases, V lost 0 bases, and 9 bases had no gene match. CDR3 sequence: CASSLAKGQGRCEQYF. The CDR3 nucleotides are TGTGCCAGCAGCTTGGCCAAGGGACAGGGGAGGTGCGAGCAGTACTTC.

This sequence joins TRBV27 and TRBJ2-3; D unclear. The CDR3 covers 15 residues. V was trimmed by 0 bases and J by 2 bases, leaving 9 bases between them. The germline CDR1 and CDR2 sequences are MNHEY and SMNVEV (reference sequence). The chain's CDR3 is CASSLSTPITDTQYF. The CDR3 DNA follows: TGTGCCAGCAGTTTATCTACACCCATCACAGATACGCAGTATTTT.

V gene TRBV5-5 combines with J gene TRBJ2-5, with D possibly called TRBD1 or TRBD2 (5 bases each). This CDR3 is built from 16 residues. Looked up from germline, CDR1 is SGHKS and CDR2 is YYEKEE (reference sequence). V shed 3 bases and J shed 5 bases, with 20 bases lying between them. The CDR3 protein is CASSSRWGPSGETQYF. CDR3 sequence (DNA): TGTGCCAGCAGCTCGAGATGGGGACCGTCGGGGGAGACCCAGTACTTC.

This clonotype appeared a few times. The V gene is TRBV5-6, the J gene TRBJ2-3; TRBD2 matches 12 bases. Germline V gene sequence: CDR1 SGHDT, CDR2 YYEEEE. The length of the CDR3 is 15 residues. V was clipped by 4 bases and J by 6 bases; unmatched bases: 6. In DNA form, the CDR3 reads TGTGCCAGCAGCATCCTAGCGGGGGGGCGTGATACGCAGTATTTT. Its protein product is CASSILAGGRDTQYF.

For this clonotype: A read error is possible here, since a much larger clone lies one base away. The chain uses TRBV6-1 and TRBJ2-7; perhaps D is TRBD1 or TRBD2 (5 bases each). Germline assignment: CDR1 MNHNS and CDR2 SASEGT. This CDR3 has 15 residues. CDR3 sequence: CASSAQQAGSYEQCF. CDR3 DNA: TGTGCCAGCAGTGCGCAACAGGCGGGTTCCTACGAGCAGTGCTTC.

This clonotype was seen repeatedly, ten times or more. The J gene is TRBJ2-3, the V gene TRBV13, with TRBD1 matching over 9 bases. The junction had 5 bases not matched to a gene; V was cut back by 2 bases and J by 5 bases. Germline CDR1 PRHDT, CDR2 FYEKMQ (reference sequence). The CDR3 length is 15 residues. In DNA form, the CDR3 reads TGTGCCAGCAGCTTATTACAGGGGGCAGGAGATACGCAGTATTTT. It specifies CASSLLQGAGDTQYF.

With respect to this clonotype: A much larger clone lies one base from this, so it may be a read error. The CDR3 does not close with the conserved phenylalanine or tryptophan, likely indicating a read error. CDR3: CASSLARGGHEQYS. In DNA form, the CDR3 reads TGTGCCAGCAGCTTAGCCCGAGGGGGGCACGAGCAGTACTCC. The chain recombines TRBV7-2 with TRBJ2-7; D is perhaps TRBD1 or TRBD2 (6 bases each). CDR1 is SGHTA and CDR2 is FQGNSA in the germline V gene. Deletions cut 0 bases from V and 5 bases from J, with 11 bases between. The CDR3 extends over 14 amino acids.

The sample holds many counts of this clonotype. The rearrangement joins TRBV30 to TRBJ2-1, with a weak D call TRBD1 (6 bases). Germline V lookup: CDR1 GTSNPN, CDR2 SVGIG (reference sequence). The V and J ends lost 8 bases and 2 bases respectively, with 13 bases between them. The CDR3 extends over 13 amino acids. DNA for the CDR3: TGTGCCGGAGAAGGGACACCCTACAATGAGCAGTTCTTC. Translating gives CAGEGTPYNEQFF.

With respect to this clonotype: It may be a read error: a sequence one base away is much more abundant. Given the absence of the conserved phenylalanine or tryptophan at the CDR3 end, a read error is likely. The CDR3 bases are TGTGCCAGCAGCTTAGGTCGGGGGGCTGAGACCCAGTACTCC. This translates into CASSLGRGAETQYS. The gene calls are TRBV7-2 and TRBJ2-5; the D gene is possibly TRBD2 (7 bases). Trimming removed 1 base from V and 5 bases from J, with 11 bases in between. The germline V gene has CDR1 SGHTA and CDR2 FQGNSA. The CDR3 sequence is 14 residues long.

This clonotype was picked up many times. The chain recombines TRBV4-3 with TRBJ2-5; D remains ambiguous. The germline CDR1 and CDR2 sequences are LGHNA and YSLEER. There are 14 residues in the CDR3. V lost 0 bases and J 7 bases, leaving 12 bases between the germline ends. CDR3 coding DNA: TGCGCCAGCAGCCAAGATCACAATCCCGCGACCCAGTACTTC. Translated: CASSQDHNPATQYF.

Note on this clonotype: This CDR3 is missing its conserved last phenylalanine or tryptophan, likely due to a read error. The rearrangement uses TRBV6-2 or TRBV6-3 and TRBJ2-7; either TRBD1 or TRBD2 may supply D (5 bases each). This CDR3 is 15 amino acids long. CDR1 MNHEY and CDR2 SVGEGT come from the germline V gene. CDR3 amino acids: CTSSSSLGVSYEQYL. CDR3 nucleotide sequence: TGTACCAGCAGTTCTTCCCTGGGGGTATCCTACGAGCAGTACCTC.

This clonotype occurred many times. The CDR3, as DNA: TGTGCCAGCAGTCCCACGACAGGGGTGAACACTGAAGCTTTCTTT. It translates to CASSPTTGVNTEAFF. V usage is TRBV27 and J usage is TRBJ1-1; the match to TRBD1 covers 8 bases. J lost 0 bases, V lost 5 bases, and 5 bases had no gene match. Germline V gene lookup returns CDR1 MNHEY and CDR2 SMNVEV (reference sequence). This CDR3 has 15 residues.

The table lists this clonotype with many counts. The chain is built from TRBV12-3 or TRBV12-4 and TRBJ1-1, with 7 bases fitting TRBD1. The CDR3 runs to 14 residues. With V trimmed by 4 bases and J by 1 base, 3 bases remained unmatched. The DNA of the CDR3 is TGTGCCAGCAGTTGGGGACAGAAGAACACTGAAGCTTTCTTT. This translates into CASSWGQKNTEAFF.

This clonotype has only a few counts. The chain uses TRBV10-3 and TRBJ2-7; no clear D gene. V dropped 8 bases and J dropped 2 bases, with 10 bases sitting between them. The CDR3 is 12 amino acids. Per germline, CDR1 ENHRY and CDR2 SYGVKD. The CDR3 DNA is TGTGCCATCGGGTCCAAAACCTACGAGCAGTACTTC. This translates into CAIGSKTYEQYF.

A note on this clonotype: This may arise from a read error, as a much more abundant clone is one base away. The V gene is TRBV5-3, the J gene TRBJ1-5, with a weak D call TRBD1 (5 bases). TRBV5-3 is sorted into the ORF group, with uncertain function. V was cut by 7 bases and J by 5 bases, with 19 bases left in between. CDR3 size: 15 residues. As DNA, the CDR3 is TGTGCCAGAGACCTGAGTGGACATGATCATCAGCCCCAGCATTTT. This translates into CARDLSGHDHQPQHF.

This clonotype has at least ten counts. The DNA for the CDR3 is TGTGCCAGCAGTTTCGGTCCCGGGGAGCTGTTTTTT. Translated, it gives CASSFGPGELFF. The chain has TRBV27 and TRBJ2-2; D is undetermined. V lost 3 bases to trimming and J lost 6 bases, with 5 bases between them. The length of the CDR3 is 12 residues. Germline V CDR1 and CDR2: MNHEY, SMNVEV (reference sequence).

This clonotype showed up many times. This chain connects TRBV24-1 to TRBJ2-4; 12 bases map to TRBD2. Germline lookup yields CDR1 KGHDR and CDR2 SFDVKD. The CDR3 has 16 residues. Germline trimming cut 5 bases from V and 5 bases from J; bases unmatched to any gene: 6. The CDR3 loop reads CATSGPLAGGQNIQYF. Here the CDR3 DNA reads TGTGCCACCAGTGGCCCACTAGCGGGAGGCCAAAACATTCAGTACTTC.

This clonotype was seen once. A much larger clone sits a single nucleotide away, making a read error possible. This chain joins TRBV9 and TRBJ2-1; D perhaps matches TRBD2 (5 bases). Germline lookup yields CDR1 SGDLS and CDR2 YYNGEE. V lost 1 base, J lost 11 bases, and 19 bases lay in between. The CDR3 extends over 15 amino acids. CDR3 sequence: CASSVSLSPGDKQFF. CDR3 coding DNA: TGTGCCAGCAGCGTATCCCTGTCTCCCGGGGATAAGCAGTTCTTC.